Shown below are 27 T cell receptor beta chains from a single sample sequenced in a study of cytomegalovirus exposure and HLA in healthy donors. This PCR relied on a set of 60 Vbeta primers and 13 Jbeta primers. TCRdb's table, derived via immunoSEQ multiplex PCR, lists solely in-frame clones and lacks some. The sample has more than 110,000 clones; more than 75% are singletons. Sequencing was carried out using PBMCs. These receptors all stem from a man aged 45-60 years in good health and CMV-seronegative.

The chain uses TRBV6-6 and TRBJ1-4, with 9 nucleotides matching TRBD1. The V gene end was trimmed by 8 bases and the J gene end by 5 bases; junction bases not matched to a gene: 6. The CDR3 runs 14 residues. From germline, CDR1 is MNHNY and CDR2 SVGAGI (reference sequence). The CDR3 bases are TGTGCCAGCCGGACCGGGACAGGGAATGAAAAACTGTTTTTT. This codes for CASRTGTGNEKLFF.

The chain joins TRBV10-3 to TRBJ1-1, with TRBD1 identical over 9 bases. Germline V gene lookup returns CDR1 ENHRY and CDR2 SYGVKD. The CDR3 runs to 18 residues. V shed 1 base and J 0 bases; nucleotides not matched to a gene: 9. The CDR3 bases are TGTGCCATCAGTGAGTTTATGGGACAGGGAGGGATGAACACTGAAGCTTTCTTT. Protein: CAISEFMGQGGMNTEAFF.

This chain's CDR3 is CASSLVAGGPGDTQYF. As DNA, the CDR3 is TGTGCCAGCAGCTTAGTCGCGGGAGGGCCGGGAGATACGCAGTATTTT. The rearrangement uses TRBV7-2 and TRBJ2-3, with 9 bases that match TRBD2. In germline, CDR1 is SGHTA, CDR2 FQGNSA. CDR3 length: 16 amino acids. J lost 5 bases, V lost 1 base, and 7 bases had no gene match. Full variable domain (remainder filled in from reference TRBV7-2 and TRBJ2-3): GAGVSQSPSNKVTEKGKDVELRCDPISGHTALYWYRQSLGQGLEFLIYFQGNSAPDKSGLPSDRFSAERTGGSVSTLTIQRTQQEDSAVYLCASSLVAGGPGDTQYFGPGTRLTVL.

The genes are TRBV28 and TRBJ1-2; 8 positions agree with TRBD1. This CDR3 region has 12 residues. J was trimmed by 7 bases and V by 5 bases; bases with no gene match: 3. Germline V lookup: CDR1 MDHEN, CDR2 SYDVKM. This chain's CDR3 is CASSRQGFGYTF. The CDR3 DNA reads TGTGCCAGCAGTCGACAGGGGTTTGGCTACACCTTC.

This clone showed up just a few times. Here the CDR3 DNA reads TGTGCCAGCAGCCGTGGGGGGGGCGCGAGCACTGAAGCTTTCTTT. This codes for CASSRGGGASTEAFF. The J gene is TRBJ1-1, the V gene TRBV5-5, with D possibly matching TRBD1 (6 bases). V lost 4 bases and J lost 4, with 17 bases in between. Per the germline V gene, CDR1 is SGHKS and CDR2 is YYEKEE (reference sequence). The CDR3 has 15 amino acids.

The sample holds one count of this clone. This chain joins TRBV5-1 and TRBJ1-1, with 7 bases that match TRBD1. The CDR3 sequence is 16 residues long. V lost 4 bases to trimming and J lost 0 bases; unmatched junction nucleotides: 9. The germline V gene has CDR1 SGHRS and CDR2 YFSETQ. CDR3 in DNA: TGCGCCAGCAGCGCAGGACAGGTGAATATGAACACTGAAGCTTTCTTT. This encodes CASSAGQVNMNTEAFF.

The gene calls are TRBV27 and TRBJ2-7, with 8 nucleotides matching TRBD1. The trim removed 6 bases at V and 2 bases at J, leaving 15 bases unmatched. Germline lookup yields CDR1 MNHEY and CDR2 SMNVEV (reference sequence). The CDR3 is made up of 17 amino acids. Here the CDR3 reads CASRNMRSDRGTYEQYF. The CDR3 DNA reads as TGTGCCAGCAGAAACATGCGGTCTGACAGGGGAACCTACGAGCAGTACTTC.

The rearrangement joins TRBV6-1 to TRBJ2-7, with unresolved D. The V end was cut by 1 base, the J end by 5 bases, with 6 bases between. Germline-derived CDR1 and CDR2 are MNHNS and SASEGT. CDR3 size: 12 residues. The CDR3 sequence is CASSEGPDEQYF. The CDR3 bases are TGTGCCAGCAGTGAAGGGCCCGACGAGCAGTACTTC.

V gene TRBV7-8 combines with J gene TRBJ2-7; TRBD2 matches 7 bases. Germline V CDR1 and CDR2: SGHVS, FQNEAQ. This CDR3 spans 16 amino acids. The junction had 11 bases not matched to a gene; V was cut back by 4 bases and J by 2 bases. The DNA for the CDR3 is TGTGCCAGCAGCTCTTTACTTGGTGCGGGAGCCTACGAGCAGTACTTC. Protein sequence: CASSSLLGAGAYEQYF.

The chain recombines TRBV18 with TRBJ1-6, with 9 bases fitting TRBD1. The CDR3 is 15 residues long. The V segment lost 5 bases and the J segment 14 bases; nucleotides outside the gene matches: 13. The germline gives CDR1 KGHSH, CDR2 LQKENI. The CDR3 is CASSSNRGREGSLHF. The CDR3, as DNA: TGTGCCAGCTCATCAAACAGGGGGCGCGAGGGTTCCCTCCACTTT. The whole variable domain, filled in from reference TRBV18 and TRBJ1-6, reads NAGVMQNPRHLVRRRGQEARLRCSPMKGHSHVYWYRQLPEEGLKFMVYLQKENIIDESGMPKERFSAEFPKEGPSILRIQQVVRGDSAAYFCASSSNRGREGSLHFGNGTRLTVT.

This rearrangement joins TRBV7-8 to TRBJ1-1; D might be TRBD1 (5 bases). CDR1 and CDR2 from the germline V gene are SGHVS and FQNEAQ. CDR3 length: 14 residues. The ends were cut back, 7 bases at V and 0 bases at J, with 12 bases in the middle. CDR3 amino acids: CASTGPRVNTEAFF. The CDR3 DNA reads as TGTGCCAGCACCGGCCCCAGGGTGAACACTGAAGCTTTCTTT.

This chain joins TRBV6-1 and TRBJ2-3; the D is unclear. The CDR3 is made up of 15 amino acids. V lost 8 bases, J lost 0 bases, and 15 bases lay in between. Germline V gives CDR1 MNHNS, CDR2 SASEGT. The DNA of the CDR3 is TGTGCCAGCTGGAGAGGTACAACTAGCACAGATACGCAGTATTTT. Translating it yields CASWRGTTSTDTQYF.

This sequence joins TRBV19 and TRBJ1-5; no definite D call. This CDR3 has 15 amino acids. V dropped 7 bases and J dropped 5 bases, with 18 bases sitting between them. From germline, CDR1 is LNHDA and CDR2 SQIVND (reference sequence). The CDR3 coding sequence is TGTGCCAGTAAATCGCGGGGAGTGGGAGATCAGCCCCAGCATTTT. This translates into CASKSRGVGDQPQHF.

V and J are TRBV28 and TRBJ2-1; 8 bases align to TRBD1. Looked up from germline, CDR1 is MDHEN and CDR2 is SYDVKM. V shed 5 bases and J 9 bases; nucleotides not matched to a gene: 6. The CDR3 totals 13 residues. CDR3 DNA sequence: TGTGCCAGCAGTCATCGACAGGGGAGTGAGCAGTTCTTC. The encoded protein is CASSHRQGSEQFF.

The chain has TRBV19 and TRBJ1-1; TRBD1 aligns across 8 bases. Germline CDR1 reads LNHDA; CDR2 reads SQIVND (reference sequence). The V and J ends lost 5 bases and 5 bases, in that order; junction bases with no gene match: 10. CDR3 length equals 15 residues. CDR3 amino acids: CASSARENRGTEAFF. CDR3 nucleotide sequence: TGTGCCAGTAGTGCCAGGGAAAACAGGGGGACTGAAGCTTTCTTT.

The chain combines TRBV18 with TRBJ1-5; weak D call: TRBD1 (6 bases). The ends were cut back, 1 base at V and 1 base at J, with 14 bases in the middle. The germline V gene encodes CDR1 KGHSH and CDR2 LQKENI. There are 17 residues in the CDR3. The CDR3 nucleotides read TGTGCCAGCTCACCACAAGTTCGAGGGGGAAGCAATCAGCCCCAGCATTTT. As protein: CASSPQVRGGSNQPQHF.

The chain combines TRBV19 with TRBJ1-6, with D uncertain. V shed 6 bases and J shed 10 bases, with 10 bases lying between them. Germline V CDR1 and CDR2: LNHDA, SQIVND (reference sequence). The CDR3 covers 12 residues. DNA of the CDR3: TGTGCCAGTAGCCCCCTAAACTCACCCCTCCACTTT. Protein sequence: CASSPLNSPLHF.

The chain links TRBV5-1 to TRBJ2-1; TRBD2 might be the D (6 bases). V was trimmed by 1 base and J by 9 bases, leaving 20 bases between them. The germline V gene encodes CDR1 SGHRS and CDR2 YFSETQ. This CDR3 contains 16 residues. CDR3 coding DNA: TGCGCCAGCAGCTTGACCTCCAGTTTCGCGGGAAGTGAGCAGTTCTTC. Translated, it gives CASSLTSSFAGSEQFF.

This chain joins TRBV6-5 and TRBJ1-2; D is perhaps TRBD1 (6 bases). Trimming shortened V by 5 bases and J by 8 bases, and 18 bases separated the two germline ends. The germline V gene encodes CDR1 MNHEY and CDR2 SVGAGI. The CDR3 consists of 14 residues. The DNA for the CDR3 is TGTGCCAGCAGTGTTTTGGGGGGGGCGGGGGGCTACACCTTC. Encoded protein: CASSVLGGAGGYTF.

CDR3 amino acids: CAWSVPWGEALGQPQHF. CDR3 coding DNA: TGTGCCTGGAGTGTACCATGGGGCGAGGCTCTAGGTCAGCCCCAGCATTTT. This chain links TRBV30 with TRBJ1-5; D is possibly TRBD1 (5 bases). The V gene lost 0 bases and the J gene lost 6 bases, with 21 bases spanning the gap. Germline CDR1 is GTSNPN and CDR2 is SVGIG (reference sequence). The CDR3 has 17 residues.

On this clone itself: Within the sample, other DNA sequences also encode this same CDR3. The CDR3 nucleotides are TGTGCCAGCAGCCGATGGACTAGCGGGGGGAATGAGCAGTTCTTC. Its protein is CASSRWTSGGNEQFF. This chain joins TRBV14 and TRBJ2-1, with TRBD2 matching 14 bases. Germline lookup yields CDR1 SGHDN and CDR2 FVKESK. The CDR3 has 15 residues. V trimming: 4 bases; J trimming: 7 bases; junction bases outside the gene matches: 3.

The V and J genes are TRBV19 and TRBJ1-2, with TRBD1 matching over 7 bases. The CDR3 covers 15 residues. Unmatched junction bases numbered 16, after V lost 7 bases and J lost 8 bases. CDR1 is LNHDA and CDR2 is SQIVND in the germline V gene (reference sequence). CDR3 DNA: TGTGCCAGTATCGGGCAGGGGGGACTCCGGGGCGGCTACACCTTC. Encoded protein: CASIGQGGLRGGYTF.

V is TRBV30 and J is TRBJ1-6, with 8 bases that match TRBD1. J lost 8 bases, V lost 2 bases, and 5 bases had no gene match. The CDR3 extends over 14 amino acids. Per germline, CDR1 GTSNPN and CDR2 SVGIG (reference sequence). CDR3 sequence: CAWSLTGGHSPLHF. The CDR3 bases are TGTGCCTGGAGTCTTACAGGGGGGCATTCACCCCTCCACTTT.

The V and J genes are TRBV10-2 and TRBJ2-5, with D perhaps matching TRBD1 (6 bases). Trimming shortened V by 6 bases and J by 1 base, and 6 bases separated the two germline ends. Germline CDR1 and CDR2: WSHSY and SAAADI. The CDR3 runs 12 residues. The CDR3 is CASRDSQETQYF. CDR3 nucleotide sequence: TGCGCCAGCAGGGACAGCCAAGAGACCCAGTACTTC.

For this clone: One end of the junction fails to match germline, which may point to a read error. Other DNA sequences in the same sample also yield this CDR3. The V and J genes are TRBV5-1 and TRBJ2-3, with D perhaps TRBD1 (6 bases). Germline V lookup: CDR1 SGHRS, CDR2 YFSETQ. This CDR3 has 14 amino acids. This chain's CDR3 is CASSQGQSTDTQYF. In DNA, the CDR3 is TGTGCCAGCAGCCAGGGACAAAGCACAGATACGCAGTATTTT.

V gene TRBV19 combines with J gene TRBJ1-2; D uncertain. CDR3 length: 15 residues. The germline V gene encodes CDR1 LNHDA and CDR2 SQIVND (reference sequence). Trimming stripped 3 bases from V and 6 bases from J, with 17 bases between. The CDR3 sequence: CASSIPGPVVDGYTF. The DNA for the CDR3 is TGTGCCAGTAGTATCCCAGGTCCGGTTGTGGATGGCTACACCTTC.

The chain links TRBV12-1 to TRBJ1-1; the table gives TRBD1 as D, unverified against the DNA. TRBV12-1 is a listed pseudogene. This CDR3 has 12 residues. CDR3 residues: CASSFVRLEAFF. The DNA for the CDR3 is TGTGCCAGCAGCTTTGTCAGATTAGAAGCTTTCTTT.